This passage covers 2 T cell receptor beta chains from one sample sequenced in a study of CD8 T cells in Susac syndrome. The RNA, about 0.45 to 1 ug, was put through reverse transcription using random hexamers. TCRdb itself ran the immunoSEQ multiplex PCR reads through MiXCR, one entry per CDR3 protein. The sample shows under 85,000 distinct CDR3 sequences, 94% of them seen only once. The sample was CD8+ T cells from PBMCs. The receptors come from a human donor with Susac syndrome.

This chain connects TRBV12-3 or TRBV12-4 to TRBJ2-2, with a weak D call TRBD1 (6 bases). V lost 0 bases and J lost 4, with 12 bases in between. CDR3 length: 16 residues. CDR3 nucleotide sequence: TGTGCCAGCAGTTTAGCGCCGGACAGTAGCACCGGGGAGCTGTTTTTT. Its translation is CASSLAPDSSTGELFF.

CDR3 sequence (DNA): TGTGCCAGCAGCGGCGGGACATCAACTAATGAAAAACTGTTTTTT. It is translated as CASSGGTSTNEKLFF. The gene calls are TRBV9 and TRBJ1-4, with D perhaps matching TRBD1 (6 bases). The CDR3 spans 15 residues. The V and J ends lost 3 bases and 0 bases respectively, with 9 bases between them. Germline lookup yields CDR1 SGDLS and CDR2 YYNGEE.